This TCR beta chain was sequenced during a study of PD-1 blockade in classical Hodgkin lymphoma. Findings and limits, study-wide: Repertoire differences have undefined causes, possibly disease activity or prior therapy. Individuals who commenced nivolumab within less than 1 year of ASCT were excluded.

Produced via immunoSEQ multiplex PCR; TCRdb's table is partial and in-frame only. Of tens of thousands of clones in the sample, under 95% were seen once. In germline, CDR1 is SGHNT, CDR2 YYREEE (reference sequence). V was pared by 2 bases and J by 0 bases, with 9 bases between. CDR3 size: 15 residues. Regarding this clone: Its antigen is as yet unknown.

Relapse after autologous stem cell transplantation occurred in every patient, and brentuximab vedotin exposure varied. Source: peripheral blood mononuclear cells (PBMCs), taken at baseline. The rearrangement uses TRBV5-4 and TRBJ1-5; D unresolved. The receptor's source is a human donor with classical Hodgkin lymphoma. The chain's CDR3 is CASSFGGYSNQPQHF. CDR3 nucleotides: TGTGCCAGCAGCTTCGGAGGATATAGCAATCAGCCCCAGCATTTT.